These 19 T cell receptor beta chains came from one sample sequenced in a study of vaccination and CD4 T cells after COVID-19. Their antigens remain unidentified. Cultured CD4+ T cell DNA was sequenced using the Oncomine TCR Beta short-read assay. Genomic DNA extraction was carried out from cultured CD4+ T cells. TCRdb redid the calling of the PCR reads with MiXCR, one entry per CDR3 protein. The sample has some 8,900 distinct CDR3 sequences, about 35% seen once. Treatment indicated: roughly 10-day PBMC culture with coronavirus spike peptide pools or control peptides (ViraFEST assay). Samples of CD4+ T cells were obtained from the unexposed donor before the COVID-19 pandemic (2011-2018). The source material was CD4+ T cells from blood, cultured in vitro. The receptor set was obtained from a human donor in good health.

The rearrangement links TRBV28 to TRBJ2-1, with D perhaps TRBD2 (6 bases). Germline values: CDR1 MDHEN, CDR2 SYDVKM. V was pared by 6 bases and J by 6 bases, with 18 bases between. CDR3 length: 15 residues. The CDR3 region has the DNA TGTGCCAGCAGCGGACTGGGGGGAGGCCCCAATGAGCAGTTCTTC. Encoded protein: CASSGLGGGPNEQFF.

This chain connects TRBV7-2 to TRBJ2-7, with D perhaps given as TRBD1 or TRBD2 (5 bases each). V dropped 1 base and J dropped 3 bases, with 13 bases sitting between them. Germline CDR1 reads SGHTA; CDR2 reads FQGNSA. The CDR3 totals 15 residues. CDR3 nucleotide sequence: TGTGCCAGCAGCTTAGGAGTGTTGGGGGACTACGAGCAGTACTTC. Translating gives CASSLGVLGDYEQYF.

This clonotype turned up a few times. The V call is TRBV6-5, the J call TRBJ2-1; D not resolved. Germline CDR1 MNHEY, CDR2 SVGAGI. The CDR3 length is 15 residues. Trimming left V 4 bases short and J 0 bases short, with 10 bases between. This chain's CDR3 is CASSLTQSSYNEQFF. The CDR3 DNA is TGTGCCAGCAGTTTGACACAAAGCTCCTACAATGAGCAGTTCTTC.

V and J are TRBV5-6 and TRBJ2-5; no reliable D call. The germline gives CDR1 SGHDT, CDR2 YYEEEE. V lost 3 bases, J lost 3 bases, and 3 bases lay in between. This CDR3 comprises 11 residues. Here the CDR3 reads CASSWEETQYF. The CDR3 DNA reads as TGTGCCAGCAGCTGGGAAGAGACCCAGTACTTC.

This clonotype was seen a few times. The V and J genes are TRBV7-3 and TRBJ2-7; TRBD1 aligns across 8 bases. CDR1 SGHTA and CDR2 FQGTGA come from the germline V gene. This CDR3 is 13 amino acids long. The junction had 13 bases not matched to a gene; V was cut back by 10 bases and J by 8 bases. The CDR3 region is CATSADRGGKQYF. Written as DNA, the CDR3 is TGTGCCACCTCGGCAGACAGGGGAGGAAAGCAGTACTTC.

This clonotype has a handful of counts. The DNA for the CDR3 is TGCAGTGCTAGAAGCGCGTATAACACCGGGGAGCTGTTTTTT. Amino acids: CSARSAYNTGELFF. The chain joins TRBV20-1 to TRBJ2-2; no clear D gene. The V and J ends lost 2 bases and 2 bases respectively, with 9 bases between them. Germline loops: CDR1 DFQATT, CDR2 SNEGSKA (reference sequence). This CDR3 comprises 14 residues.

The J gene is TRBJ1-2, the V gene TRBV5-6, with D tentatively TRBD1 (5 bases). Trimming shortened V by 4 bases and J by 4 bases, and 17 bases separated the two germline ends. The CDR3 consists of 15 residues. Per the germline V gene, CDR1 is SGHDT and CDR2 is YYEEEE. CDR3 sequence reads: CASSGGDFSGYGYTF. DNA of the CDR3: TGTGCCAGCAGCGGAGGGGACTTTTCGGGCTATGGCTACACCTTC. Variable domain in full (rest from reference TRBV5-6 and TRBJ1-2): DAGVTQSPTHLIKTRGQQVTLRCSPKSGHDTVSWYQQALGQGPQFIFQYYEEEERQRGNFPDRFSGHQFPNYSSELNVNALLLGDSALYLCASSGGDFSGYGYTFGSGTRLTVV.

The V and J genes are TRBV6-2 or TRBV6-3 and TRBJ2-7; D call uncertain. This CDR3 comprises 14 residues. Trimming cost V 5 bases and J 1 base, with 12 bases left between them. Germline CDR1 is MNHEY and CDR2 is SVGEGT. CDR3 sequence: CASSPSGLSYEQYF. In DNA form, the CDR3 reads TGTGCCAGCAGTCCTTCCGGGCTATCCTACGAGCAGTACTTC.

This clonotype came up a few times. The chain combines TRBV6-4 with TRBJ1-5, with TRBD1 matching over 8 bases. This CDR3 region has 17 residues. CDR1 is MRHNA, CDR2 SNTAGT, per germline. V lost 4 bases, J lost 6 bases, and 14 bases stayed unmatched. The CDR3 spells CASSAFPAGTGSQPQHF. CDR3 coding DNA: TGTGCCAGCAGTGCCTTCCCGGCCGGGACAGGAAGTCAGCCCCAGCATTTT.

This clonotype was detected only a few times. The genes are TRBV20-1 and TRBJ2-2; a possible D gene is TRBD1 (8 bases). Germline-derived CDR1 and CDR2 are DFQATT and SNEGSKA (reference sequence). The V end was cut by 1 base, the J end by 7 bases, with 16 bases between. This CDR3 is 15 amino acids long. CDR3 coding DNA: TGCAGTGCTAGAGGGACAGGGAGGGCGGACGGGGAGCTGTTTTTT. This sequence encodes CSARGTGRADGELFF.

This clonotype was detected only a few times. CDR3: CASSSPQETQYF. CDR3 coding DNA: TGTGCCAGCAGCTCTCCCCAAGAGACCCAGTACTTC. The rearrangement uses TRBV7-2 and TRBJ2-5; no definite D call. The CDR3 contains 12 residues. CDR1 and CDR2 (germline): SGHTA, FQGNSA. The V end was cut by 4 bases, the J end by 1 base, with 4 bases between.

The chain has TRBV28 and TRBJ2-2, with 8 bases aligning to TRBD1. Per germline, CDR1 MDHEN and CDR2 SYDVKM. After removal of 5 bases from V and 5 bases from J, the junction contained 10 bases not matched to a gene. The CDR3 is 16 amino acids. CDR3 nucleotide sequence: TGTGCCAGCAGTCCACCCATCGACAGGGGAACCGGGGAGCTGTTTTTT. The encoded protein is CASSPPIDRGTGELFF.

This clonotype was counted a single time. The genes are TRBV18 and TRBJ2-1, with TRBD1 matching 8 bases. V lost 6 bases and J lost 4; bases outside the gene matches: 5. The CDR3 sequence is 14 residues long. In germline, CDR1 is KGHSH, CDR2 LQKENI. The CDR3 region is CASSQGAGYNEQFF. The CDR3 DNA reads as TGTGCCAGCTCCCAGGGGGCGGGATACAATGAGCAGTTCTTC.

As regards this clonotype: The CDR3 does not end in the conserved phenylalanine or tryptophan, so this is likely a read error. It is unclear where the CDR3 begins or ends on the DNA, so no DNA is shown, and the CDR3 is as TCRdb lists it. This chain connects TRBV20-1 to TRBJ2-7; TRBD2, the table's D call, was not compared with the DNA. CDR1 is DFQATT and CDR2 is SNEGSKA in the germline V gene (reference sequence). With termini counted, the CDR3 has 11 amino acids. The CDR3 is CSAPSGSAERI.

This sequence joins TRBV7-8 and TRBJ2-3; D is unclear. Trimming left V 5 bases short and J 2 bases short, with 17 bases between. The CDR3 consists of 16 residues. CDR1 and CDR2 (germline): SGHVS, FQNEAQ. The CDR3 loop reads CASSPQRPPATDTQYF. CDR3 DNA: TGTGCCAGCAGCCCCCAGCGTCCCCCAGCCACAGATACGCAGTATTTT.

This clonotype occurred a few times. This chain connects TRBV5-4 to TRBJ1-6, with D perhaps TRBD1 (6 bases). Trimming stripped 4 bases from V and 8 bases from J, with 16 bases between. Per the germline V gene, CDR1 is SGHNT and CDR2 is YYREEE (reference sequence). CDR3 length equals 15 residues. CDR3 nucleotide sequence: TGTGCCAGCAGCGTGGGACACCTAGGGGATTCACCCCTCCACTTT. This translates into CASSVGHLGDSPLHF.

This clonotype has a handful of counts. The chain combines TRBV7-2 with TRBJ1-2; D not certain. This CDR3 contains 14 residues. Germline assignment: CDR1 SGHTA and CDR2 FQGNSA. The V gene lost 4 bases and the J gene lost 7 bases, with 16 bases spanning the gap. The CDR3 DNA sequence: TGTGCCAGCAGCTCGCGAGAGGGAACGGGTGGCTACACCTTC. This encodes CASSSREGTGGYTF.

The chain joins TRBV7-2 to TRBJ1-1; 11 nucleotides line up with TRBD1. There are 15 residues in the CDR3. The junction had 2 bases not matched to a gene; V was cut back by 4 bases and J by 1 base. Germline CDR1 is SGHTA and CDR2 is FQGNSA. The CDR3 bases are TGTGCCAGCAGCTCCGGGACAGGGGGGAACACTGAAGCTTTCTTT. It is translated as CASSSGTGGNTEAFF. The full variable domain, with the rest looked up from reference TRBV7-2 and TRBJ1-1, is GAGVSQSPSNKVTEKGKDVELRCDPISGHTALYWYRQSLGQGLEFLIYFQGNSAPDKSGLPSDRFSAERTGGSVSTLTIQRTQQEDSAVYLCASSSGTGGNTEAFFGQGTRLTVV.

In its sample, this clonotype was seen once. The genes are TRBV24-1 and TRBJ1-5; 8 bases are a match to TRBD1. The CDR3 totals 16 residues. Unmatched junction bases numbered 9, after V lost 5 bases and J lost 4 bases. Germline assignment: CDR1 KGHDR and CDR2 SFDVKD. In nucleotides, the CDR3 is TGTGCCACCAGTGGGGATCGGGACAGGTGTAATCAGCCCCAGCATTTT. Protein: CATSGDRDRCNQPQHF.